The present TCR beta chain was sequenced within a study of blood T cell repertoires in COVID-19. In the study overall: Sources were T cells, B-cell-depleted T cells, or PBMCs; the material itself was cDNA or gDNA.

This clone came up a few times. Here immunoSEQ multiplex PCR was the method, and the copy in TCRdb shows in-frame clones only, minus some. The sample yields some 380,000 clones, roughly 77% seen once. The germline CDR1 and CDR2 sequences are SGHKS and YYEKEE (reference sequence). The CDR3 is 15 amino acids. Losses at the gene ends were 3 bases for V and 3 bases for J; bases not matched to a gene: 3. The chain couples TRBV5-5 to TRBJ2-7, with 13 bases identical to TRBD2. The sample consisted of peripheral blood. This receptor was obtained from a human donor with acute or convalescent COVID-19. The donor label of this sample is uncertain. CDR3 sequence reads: CASSSGTSGIYEQYF. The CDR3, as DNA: TGTGCCAGCAGCTCCGGGACTAGCGGGATCTACGAGCAGTACTTC.